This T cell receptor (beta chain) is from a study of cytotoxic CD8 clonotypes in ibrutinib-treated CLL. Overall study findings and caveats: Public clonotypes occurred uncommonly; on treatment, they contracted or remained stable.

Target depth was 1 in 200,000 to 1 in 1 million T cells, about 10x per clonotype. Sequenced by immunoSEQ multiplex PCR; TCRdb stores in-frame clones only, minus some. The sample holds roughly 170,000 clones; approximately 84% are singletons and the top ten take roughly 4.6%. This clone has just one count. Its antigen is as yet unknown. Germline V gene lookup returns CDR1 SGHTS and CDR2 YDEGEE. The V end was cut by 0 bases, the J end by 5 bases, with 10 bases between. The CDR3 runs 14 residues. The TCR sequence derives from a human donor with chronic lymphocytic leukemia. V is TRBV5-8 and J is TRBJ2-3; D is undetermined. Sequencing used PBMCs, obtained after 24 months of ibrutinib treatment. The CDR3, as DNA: TGTGCCAGCAGCTTGGGCCATTTGGGAGATACGCAGTATTTT. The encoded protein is CASSLGHLGDTQYF. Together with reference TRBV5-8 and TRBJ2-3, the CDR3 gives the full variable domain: EAGVTQSPTHLIKTRGQQATLRCSPISGHTSVYWYQQALGLGLQFLLWYDEGEERNRGNFPPRFSGRQFPNYSSELNVNALELEDSALYLCASSLGHLGDTQYFGPGTRLTVL.